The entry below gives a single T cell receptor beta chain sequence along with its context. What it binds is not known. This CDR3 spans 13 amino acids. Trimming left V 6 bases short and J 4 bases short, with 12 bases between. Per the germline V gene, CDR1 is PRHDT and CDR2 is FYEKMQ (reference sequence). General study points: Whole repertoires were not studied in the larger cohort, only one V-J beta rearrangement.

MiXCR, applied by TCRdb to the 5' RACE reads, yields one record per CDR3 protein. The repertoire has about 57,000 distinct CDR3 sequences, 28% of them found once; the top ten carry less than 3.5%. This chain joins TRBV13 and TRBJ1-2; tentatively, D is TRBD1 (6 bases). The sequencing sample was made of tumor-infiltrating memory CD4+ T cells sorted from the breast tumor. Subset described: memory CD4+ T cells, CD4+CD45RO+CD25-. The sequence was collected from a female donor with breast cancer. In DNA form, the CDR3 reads TGTGCCAGCAGGAGGGCAGGGGTCTATGGCTACACCTTC. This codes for CASRRAGVYGYTF.